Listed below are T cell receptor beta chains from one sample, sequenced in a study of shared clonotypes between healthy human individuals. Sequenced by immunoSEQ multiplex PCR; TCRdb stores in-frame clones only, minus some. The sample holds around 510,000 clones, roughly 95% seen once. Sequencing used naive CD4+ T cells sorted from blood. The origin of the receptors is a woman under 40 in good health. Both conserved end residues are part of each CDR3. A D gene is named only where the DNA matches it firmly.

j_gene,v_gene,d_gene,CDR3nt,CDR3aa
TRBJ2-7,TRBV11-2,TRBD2,TGTGCCAGCAGCCAGAACCTTGGACTAGCGGGAGACTACGAGCAGTACTTC,CASSQNLGLAGDYEQYF
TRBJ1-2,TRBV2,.,TGTGCCAGCAGTGAGCGGGGGGAGAACTATGGCTACACCTTC,CASSERGENYGYTF
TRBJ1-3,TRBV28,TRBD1,TGTGCCAGCAGTTTGTGGGTGAGGGGACAGACGAGCTCTGGAAACACCATATATTTT,CASSLWVRGQTSSGNTIYF
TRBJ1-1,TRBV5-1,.,TGCGCCAGCAGCTTAAGGTCCAACACTGAAGCTTTCTTT,CASSLRSNTEAFF
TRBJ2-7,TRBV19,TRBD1,TGTGCCAGTAGTACCCCGGGACAGAGCTACGAGCAGTACTTC,CASSTPGQSYEQYF
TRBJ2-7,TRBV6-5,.,TGTGCCAGCAGGCCTAAGGGCGCCTACGAGCAGTACTTC,CASRPKGAYEQYF
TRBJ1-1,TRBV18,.,TGTGCCACTCGTCGGGTGAACACTGAAGCTTTCTTT,CATRRVNTEAFF
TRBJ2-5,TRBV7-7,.,TGTGCCAGCAGCTTAGGGTCGGTAGAGACCCAGTACTTC,CASSLGSVETQYF
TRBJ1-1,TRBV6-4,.,TGTGCCAGCAGTCAGACAGAGGGGGTCACTGAAGCTTTCTTT,CASSQTEGVTEAFF
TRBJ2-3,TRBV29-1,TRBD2,TGCAGCGTCGTACTAGCGGGAGCGTCCCAAGACACAGATACGCAGTATTTT,CSVVLAGASQDTDTQYF